This T cell receptor (beta chain) was captured by sequencing in a study of shared clonotypes between healthy human individuals. Study outcomes and limitations: Incomplete sequencing of sorted subsets was indicated by rarefaction despite large depth. Richness estimates generally favored naive over memory subsets. A handful of donors had 5% to 6.5% of their naive CD4 clonotypes in common.

Naive CD8 isolation took CD45RO-negative cells positively selected for CCR7 and excluded terminally differentiated effector memory CD45RA+ cells. In the case of this clone: What it binds is not known.

The CDR3 is 19 residues long. Trimming removed 2 bases at V and 1 base at J, with 22 bases between. Germline V CDR1 and CDR2: LGHNA, YSLEER. TCRdb's copy holds only in-frame clones and misses some; the assay was immunoSEQ multiplex PCR. Seen here are approximately 720,000 clones, about 91% observed once, and the top ten hold 24%. The chain carries TRBV4-3 and TRBJ2-3; no firm D call. Sequences were obtained from naive CD8+ T cells sorted from blood. The clonotype was recovered from a man aged 25-45 years in good health. This CDR3 reads CASSQWPVEVVAGTDTQYF. The CDR3 DNA reads TGCGCCAGCAGCCAATGGCCCGTCGAAGTGGTAGCCGGCACAGATACGCAGTATTTT.